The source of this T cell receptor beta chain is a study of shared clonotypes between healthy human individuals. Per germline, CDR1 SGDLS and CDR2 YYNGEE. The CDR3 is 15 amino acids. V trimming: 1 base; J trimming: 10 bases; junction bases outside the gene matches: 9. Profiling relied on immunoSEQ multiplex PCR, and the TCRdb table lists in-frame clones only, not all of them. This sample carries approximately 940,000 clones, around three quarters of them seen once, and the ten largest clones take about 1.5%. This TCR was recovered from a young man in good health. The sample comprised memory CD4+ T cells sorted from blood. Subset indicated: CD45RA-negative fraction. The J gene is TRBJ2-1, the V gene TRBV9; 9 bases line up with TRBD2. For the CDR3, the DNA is TGTGCCAGCAGCGTATACGCTAGCGGGGTCGGAGAGCAGTTCTTC. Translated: CASSVYASGVGEQFF.